Listed here are 21 T cell receptor beta chains from one sample, sequenced in a study of T cell changes during pregnancy in multiple sclerosis. TCRdb's copy holds only in-frame clones and misses some; the assay was immunoSEQ multiplex PCR. The table shows approximately 50,000 clones, with 92% occurring only once. Sequences were derived from CD4+ T cells from peripheral blood mononuclear cells, sampled after pregnancy. These receptors were taken from a female donor with multiple sclerosis, enrolled in a pregnancy study.

This chain connects TRBV15 to TRBJ2-3, with 7 bases lining up with TRBD2. V trimming: 7 bases; J trimming: 3 bases; junction bases outside the gene matches: 10. There are 15 residues in the CDR3. From germline, CDR1 is LNHNV and CDR2 YYDKDF (reference sequence). In nucleotides, the CDR3 is TGTGCCACCACCCAACCGGGCGGGAGAACAGATACGCAGTATTTT. Translated, it gives CATTQPGGRTDTQYF.

The chain has TRBV15 and TRBJ1-2, with 7 bases identical to TRBD1. This CDR3 is 13 amino acids long. J lost 7 bases, V lost 3 bases, and 5 bases had no gene match. CDR1 LNHNV and CDR2 YYDKDF come from the germline V gene (reference sequence). The CDR3 region is CATSREGAGGYTF. In DNA form, the CDR3 reads TGTGCCACCAGCAGGGAGGGGGCAGGTGGCTACACCTTC.

The rearrangement links TRBV5-6 to TRBJ2-5; 11 nucleotides line up with TRBD1. The CDR3 contains 15 residues. V dropped 2 bases and J dropped 3; count of bases not matched to a gene: 3. Looked up from germline, CDR1 is SGHDT and CDR2 is YYEEEE. For the CDR3, the DNA is TGTGCCAGCAGCTTACCGGGACAGGGGGAAGAGACCCAGTACTTC. Its translation is CASSLPGQGEETQYF.

The chain couples TRBV9 to TRBJ1-3, with 7 bases lining up with TRBD1. This CDR3 contains 13 residues. Losses at the gene ends were 0 bases for V and 8 bases for J; bases not matched to a gene: 2. Germline CDR1 is SGDLS and CDR2 is YYNGEE. This CDR3 is CASSVAGGYTIYF. CDR3 DNA sequence: TGTGCCAGCAGCGTAGCAGGGGGATACACCATATATTTT.

V usage is TRBV9 and J usage is TRBJ2-7; possibly TRBD2 for D (6 bases). This CDR3 comprises 15 residues. V lost 0 bases and J lost 3, with 13 bases in between. Germline V gene data show CDR1 as SGDLS and CDR2 as YYNGEE. The CDR3 sequence is CASSVGTTEYYEQYF. The CDR3 DNA follows: TGTGCCAGCAGCGTAGGGACTACCGAATACTACGAGCAGTACTTC.

This clone was seen just once. The chain recombines TRBV19 with TRBJ2-1, with 9 bases matching TRBD2. Losses at the gene ends were 7 bases for V and 0 bases for J; bases not matched to a gene: 4. Germline V gives CDR1 LNHDA, CDR2 SQIVND (reference sequence). This CDR3 spans 15 amino acids. The CDR3 region is CASTVSGSSYNEQFF. CDR3 nucleotides: TGTGCCAGTACCGTTAGCGGGAGCTCCTACAATGAGCAGTTCTTC.

This clone was counted once. V and J are TRBV30 and TRBJ1-2; D might be TRBD1 (6 bases). This CDR3 is built from 14 residues. The germline V and J ends were trimmed by 2 bases and 3 bases, with 13 bases remaining between them. Germline values: CDR1 GTSNPN, CDR2 SVGIG (reference sequence). The CDR3 protein is CAWSKQGGYYGYTF. For the CDR3, the DNA is TGTGCCTGGAGTAAACAGGGTGGTTACTATGGCTACACCTTC. Supplemented by reference TRBV30 and TRBJ1-2, the full variable domain reads SQTIHQWPATLVQPVGSPLSLECTVEGTSNPNLYWYRQAAGRGLQLLFYSVGIGQISSEVPQNLSASRPQDRQFILSSKKLLLSDSGFYLCAWSKQGGYYGYTFGSGTRLTVV.

The table lists this clone with a count of one. The CDR3 spells CASRRDRGNTEAFF. CDR3 nucleotides: TGTGCCAGTAGGCGGGACAGGGGCAACACTGAAGCTTTCTTT. This rearrangement joins TRBV19 to TRBJ1-1; 10 nucleotides line up with TRBD1. Germline-derived CDR1 and CDR2 are LNHDA and SQIVND (reference sequence). J lost 2 bases, V lost 6 bases, and 3 bases had no gene match. This CDR3 comprises 14 residues.

The genes are TRBV5-1 and TRBJ2-5; 10 bases fit TRBD2. The CDR3 contains 14 residues. CDR1 is SGHRS and CDR2 is YFSETQ in the germline V gene. The ends lost 0 bases at V and 4 bases at J; junction bases unmatched: 0. The CDR3 sequence: CASSLASGGETQYF. CDR3 nucleotide sequence: TGCGCCAGCAGCTTGGCTAGCGGGGGAGAGACCCAGTACTTC.

This rearrangement joins TRBV5-1 to TRBJ2-7, with 7 bases lining up with TRBD2. The V and J ends lost 0 bases and 4 bases, in that order; junction bases with no gene match: 10. Germline V CDR1 and CDR2: SGHRS, YFSETQ. CDR3 size: 16 residues. The CDR3 is CASSLGGEGRSYEQYF. The CDR3 nucleotides are TGCGCCAGCAGCTTGGGGGGGGAGGGCCGTTCTTACGAGCAGTACTTC.

This chain joins TRBV4-1 and TRBJ1-5; D is uncertain. The germline V gene has CDR1 MGHRA and CDR2 YSYEKL. The CDR3 consists of 14 residues. The V gene lost 4 bases and the J gene lost 7 bases, with 14 bases spanning the gap. In DNA form, the CDR3 reads TGCGCCAGCAGCCGTGAAGGAGGCTACCAGCCCCAGCATTTT. It specifies CASSREGGYQPQHF.

V usage is TRBV6-5 and J usage is TRBJ1-6, with a weak D call TRBD1 (6 bases). The V gene lost 6 bases and the J gene lost 8 bases, with 11 bases spanning the gap. In germline, CDR1 is MNHEY, CDR2 SVGAGI. The CDR3 extends over 13 amino acids. The chain's CDR3 is CASRSGVDSPLHF. The CDR3 DNA reads TGTGCCAGCAGATCAGGGGTCGATTCACCCCTCCACTTT.

The V call is TRBV6-5, the J call TRBJ1-1, with TRBD1 matching 8 bases. V was pared by 2 bases and J by 4 bases, with 9 bases of the junction left unmatched. The CDR3 contains 16 residues. Germline V gene lookup returns CDR1 MNHEY and CDR2 SVGAGI. CDR3 residues: CASSYRARQGITEAFF. The CDR3, as DNA: TGTGCCAGCAGTTACCGGGCAAGACAGGGGATCACTGAAGCTTTCTTT.

The chain couples TRBV20-1 to TRBJ2-3, with D possibly being TRBD1 (6 bases). CDR3 length: 11 amino acids. With 6 bases removed from V and 5 bases from J, the gap between germline ends came to 9 bases. Germline V gene lookup returns CDR1 DFQATT and CDR2 SNEGSKA (reference sequence). In DNA, the CDR3 is TGCAGTGCCACCAGGGGAGATACGCAGTATTTT. Protein sequence: CSATRGDTQYF.

This chain connects TRBV11-2 to TRBJ1-4; TRBD1 matches at 7 bases. Germline-derived CDR1 and CDR2 are SGHAT and FQNNGV. The CDR3 extends over 16 amino acids. Trimming at V came to 5 bases and at J to 10 bases, leaving 16 bases not matched to a gene. The CDR3 DNA sequence: TGTGCCAGCAGCCCCCTGGGGGGACAGCTCTCCGGAAAACTGTTTTTT. Amino acid sequence: CASSPLGGQLSGKLFF.

This chain joins TRBV6-6 and TRBJ2-5; a weak D match, TRBD2 (6 bases). Germline lookup yields CDR1 MNHNY and CDR2 SVGAGI (reference sequence). Trimming shortened V by 5 bases and J by 2 bases, and 15 bases separated the two germline ends. The CDR3 spans 15 residues. Here the CDR3 reads CASSLGGVGQETQYF. CDR3 DNA sequence: TGTGCCAGCAGTCTTGGAGGGGTGGGGCAAGAGACCCAGTACTTC.

The V gene is TRBV6-1, the J gene TRBJ2-3; 10 bases are shared with TRBD2. Germline CDR1 reads MNHNS; CDR2 reads SASEGT. The CDR3 runs 21 residues. Trimming removed 0 bases from V and 5 bases from J; junction bases left unmatched: 20. In DNA, the CDR3 is TGTGCCAGCAGTGAAGCGGGGAAAAGAAACCTAGCGGGAGTACTAAGAGATACGCAGTATTTT. It specifies CASSEAGKRNLAGVLRDTQYF.

The chain carries TRBV6-5 and TRBJ2-5; D is perhaps TRBD2 (5 bases). Trimming stripped 6 bases from V and 5 bases from J, with 16 bases between. This CDR3 spans 14 amino acids. Germline-derived CDR1 and CDR2 are MNHEY and SVGAGI. CDR3 residues: CASSYLGDRETQYF. DNA for the CDR3: TGTGCCAGCAGCTATCTCGGGGATCGGGAGACCCAGTACTTC.

This clone occurred once. The gene calls are TRBV2 and TRBJ1-2; 8 bases align to TRBD1. The junction had 10 bases not matched to a gene; V was cut back by 6 bases and J by 4 bases. The CDR3 consists of 15 residues. Per germline, CDR1 SNHLY and CDR2 FYNNEI. CDR3 coding DNA: TGTGCCAGCAGGGATGGGACAGGTTTTAGCTATGGCTACACCTTC. It is translated as CASRDGTGFSYGYTF.

The chain links TRBV5-1 to TRBJ1-1, with 10 bases lining up with TRBD1. Losses at the gene ends were 4 bases for V and 1 base for J; bases not matched to a gene: 7. The CDR3 is 16 residues long. Germline V lookup: CDR1 SGHRS, CDR2 YFSETQ. CDR3 DNA: TGCGCCAGCAGCCCCCGGGACAGGGGATCGAACACTGAAGCTTTCTTT. Encoded protein: CASSPRDRGSNTEAFF.

The chain is built from TRBV6-6 and TRBJ2-7, with 7 bases lining up with TRBD2. The CDR3 spans 14 residues. V gave up 6 bases and J gave up 7 bases; unmatched junction bases: 12. The germline V gene has CDR1 MNHNY and CDR2 SVGAGI (reference sequence). The CDR3 DNA sequence: TGTGCCAGCAGCCTCCGGCGGGGGACGGGTGAGCAGTACTTC. This encodes CASSLRRGTGEQYF.